Described below is a single T cell receptor (beta chain) sequence and its context. The antigen it recognizes is unknown. No clone much larger than this one lies a single base away; base qualities are absent. The sample belongs to a study of identifying expanded T cells in peripheral blood (dated by TCRdb to between 2018 and 2021). With regard to the full study: Separate aliquots of the same genomic DNA pool were sequenced to produce technical replicates, and four replicates were compared in pairs. Study-wide findings and limitations: Between technical replicates the binomial model flagged roughly 1.1 differentially abundant clones, whereas over about 2 weeks the binomial model flagged about 15 and over four weeks around 19. Across all healthy donors, variance in clone template counts between roughly 2-week samples was found to increase significantly with total template count. The authors expected biological variance in healthy repertoires might increase further over much longer intervals such as months to years. Both the number of clones called differentially abundant and the false-positive rate were significantly reduced by the beta-binomial model across all healthy-donor time intervals.

The CDR3 starts with the cysteine, ends with the phenylalanine, and has 12 residues. The DNA shown is the 36-base CDR3, in frame from base 1. Based on the germline V gene (reference sequence), the CDR1 and CDR2 sequences are MNHEY and SMNVEV. The V end loses 3 bases and the J end loses 4 bases, and a stretch of 7 bases separates them. No immune events, such as infections, were documented for the healthy donors during the collection period. Healthy-donor blood repertoires served as a training cohort to calibrate time-dependent variance in a beta-binomial model of T-cell clone differential abundance. The training cohort comprised approximately ten healthy donors, 3 female and 7 male. On average the donors were about 40 years old, and their ages spanned 29 to 64 years. Whole blood was collected from each healthy donor at three time points spaced about 14 days apart and obtained from a commercial supplier. Genomic DNA was extracted from unsorted whole blood for immunosequencing.

The immunoSEQ Assay, which relies on bias-controlled multiplex PCR amplification of genomic DNA, was used to profile TCRbeta CDR3 regions. The authors' analysis ran thus. The absolute abundance of each unique TCRbeta CDR3 region was quantified after sequences were collapsed and filtered. Differential abundance was tested with two models: a binomial (Fisher-equivalent) model and a beta-binomial model that adds time-dependent variance fitted from healthy donors. Any clone with fewer than 5 combined templates was excluded, and a clone was called differentially abundant if its Benjamini-Hochberg FDR was below 0.01. Beta-binomial variance was modeled as a function of total template count across the two samples using the form v = (b*log(k)+a)^2. TCRdb's version of the immuneACCESS table is confined to in-frame rearrangements and falls short of the full clone set. An unresolved V gene accounts for under half of the shortfall where checked; the remainder is of unknown origin. D and trimming come from the DNA, and the V and J calls and clone size come from that table. Across this sample there are 90,000 to 95,000 clones, with 70% to 90% seen only once. Jointly, the top ten make up approximately 5% of the sample.

Sequencing used blood. The chain employs TRBV27 and TRBJ2-7, with the D gene not clear enough to name. The clonotype comes from a person aged 18 to 75 in good health. The DNA is as follows: TGTGCCAGCAGTTTCCCCCTATACGAGCAGTACTTC. It specifies CASSFPLYEQYF.